The 8 T cell receptor beta chains reported below all come from one sample, sequenced in a study of blood T cell repertoires in COVID-19. Profiled with immunoSEQ multiplex PCR; TCRdb holds only in-frame clones, not every one. Of about 220,000 clones in the sample, about 83% were seen once. The sample comprised PBMCs or T cells enriched from blood (not recorded which). Receptor source: a woman aged 40-49 years who had recovered from COVID-19.

The chain links TRBV30 to TRBJ1-1, with D unresolved. The germline CDR1 and CDR2 sequences are GTSNPN and SVGIG (reference sequence). V gave up 8 bases and J gave up 0 bases, with 10 bases separating them. This CDR3 has 12 residues. CDR3 in DNA: TGTGCCCTAGGGAGGGTGAACACTGAAGCTTTCTTT. Translating it yields CALGRVNTEAFF.

The J gene is TRBJ2-2, the V gene TRBV28; D is uncertain. The CDR3 contains 12 residues. Germline V gives CDR1 MDHEN, CDR2 SYDVKM. Trimming left V 6 bases short and J 5 bases short, with 7 bases between. CDR3 region: CASRTTTGELFF. In DNA, the CDR3 is TGTGCCAGCAGAACTACGACCGGGGAGCTGTTTTTT.

V usage is TRBV5-6 and J usage is TRBJ2-1; D is ambiguous. Trimming pared 0 bases from V and 9 bases from J, leaving 13 bases between. Germline V lookup: CDR1 SGHDT, CDR2 YYEEEE. This CDR3 spans 14 amino acids. CDR3 DNA: TGTGCCAGCAGCTTGGGAGTTCGGGTTGGTGAGCAGTTCTTC. Its translation: CASSLGVRVGEQFF.

Many counts were recorded for this clone. The chain joins TRBV7-2 to TRBJ2-3, with 11 nucleotides matching TRBD2. This CDR3 spans 15 amino acids. After removal of 2 bases from V and 7 bases from J, the junction contained 5 bases not matched to a gene. Germline values: CDR1 SGHTA, CDR2 FQGNSA. In nucleotides, the CDR3 is TGTGCCAGCAGCTTAAGGGCTAGCGGGAGGTATACGCAGTATTTT. Protein product: CASSLRASGRYTQYF.

This chain connects TRBV7-3 to TRBJ1-2; tentative D call: TRBD1 (6 bases). The V end lost 5 bases, the J end lost 6 bases, and 16 bases lay between the germline ends. The CDR3 has 14 amino acids. Germline V gene lookup returns CDR1 SGHTA and CDR2 FQGTGA. CDR3 residues: CASSPSAAGDGYTF. The DNA for the CDR3 is TGTGCCAGCAGCCCCAGTGCGGCAGGGGATGGCTACACCTTC.

This clone appeared once. CDR3 amino acids: CSVSLGGPTEAFF. The DNA for the CDR3 is TGCAGCGTATCCCTCGGGGGGCCGACTGAAGCTTTCTTT. V is TRBV29-1 and J is TRBJ1-1; a possible D gene is TRBD1 (6 bases). CDR3 length equals 13 residues. The germline CDR1 and CDR2 sequences are SQVTM and ANQGSEA. The V and J ends lost 6 bases and 5 bases respectively, with 16 bases between them. Drawing the rest from reference TRBV29-1 and TRBJ1-1, the complete variable domain is SAVISQKPSRDICQRGTSLTIQCQVDSQVTMMFWYRQQPGQSLTLIATANQGSEATYESGFVIDKFPISRPNLTFSTLTVSNMSPEDSSIYLCSVSLGGPTEAFFGQGTRLTVV.

J is TRBJ1-3 and V is TRBV11-2; TRBD1 aligns across 7 bases. The length of the CDR3 is 16 residues. Per germline, CDR1 SGHAT and CDR2 FQNNGV. Unmatched junction bases numbered 14, after V lost 5 bases and J lost 7 bases. The CDR3 reads CASSPNRTGRGNTIYF. For the CDR3, the DNA is TGTGCCAGCAGCCCAAACCGGACAGGTCGAGGGAACACCATATATTTT.

The CDR3 here is CASSARTGSSSYNSPLHF. The DNA for the CDR3 is TGTGCCAGTAGTGCCCGGACAGGTTCGAGCTCCTATAATTCACCCCTCCACTTT. This chain links TRBV19 with TRBJ1-6; 7 nucleotides agree with TRBD1. Germline-derived CDR1 and CDR2 are LNHDA and SQIVND (reference sequence). The CDR3 extends over 18 amino acids. The ends lost 5 bases at V and 0 bases at J; junction bases unmatched: 10.